The present T cell receptor (beta chain) was sequenced within a study of OX40 agonist ivuxolimab in advanced cancers. Study information: Dose-escalation patients' cancers were hepatocellular carcinoma, melanoma, renal cell or head and neck cancer. Three patients got partial responses; one had hepatocellular carcinoma and two had cutaneous melanoma.

Here immunoSEQ multiplex PCR was the method, and the copy in TCRdb shows in-frame clones only, minus some. The data contain about 64,000 clones, approximately 85% of them seen just once; the ten biggest clones take up 9.8%. To note about this clone: Its target is not known.

Blood samples were obtained at baseline, cycle 4 day 1, and cycle 7 day 1. Notes on the study in general: At doses 0.1 to 3.0 mg/kg, CD4+ and CD8+ clones expanded.

Losses at the gene ends were 1 base for V and 6 bases for J; bases not matched to a gene: 10. There are 16 residues in the CDR3. Germline assignment: CDR1 SEHNR and CDR2 FQNEAQ (reference sequence). The J gene is TRBJ2-7, the V gene TRBV7-9; 9 bases map to TRBD1. Sequences were derived from CD4+ or CD8+ T cells sorted from blood, sampled in a trial of the OX40 agonist ivuxolimab. The source of this sequence is an adult with an advanced solid tumor such as melanoma, head and neck, liver or kidney cancer. CDR3 in DNA: TGTGCCAGCAGCTTAGAATTGGGACAGGGAAGGGGCGAGCAGTACTTC. Translated, it gives CASSLELGQGRGEQYF. Combining the CDR3 with reference TRBV7-9 and TRBJ2-7 gives the whole variable domain DTGVSQNPRHKITKRGQNVTFRCDPISEHNRLYWYRQTLGQGPEFLTYFQNEAQLEKSRLLSDRFSAERPKGSFSTLEIQRTEQGDSAMYLCASSLELGQGRGEQYFGPGTRLTVT.